The T cell receptor (beta chain) described here comes from a study of somatic mutations in cytotoxic T cells in rheumatoid arthritis. Generated by immunoSEQ multiplex PCR, the TCRdb table keeps only in-frame clones and is missing some. The repertoire holds nearly 20,000 clones, with roughly nine tenths as singletons. For this clone: The antigen is not known.

The study, taken as a whole, reports: CD8+ T-cell clonality did not differ significantly between rheumatoid arthritis patients and age-matched healthy controls. Of more than 60 patients, fewer than 10 had a largest CD8+ clone that exceeded 20% of CD8+ cells. The antigen targets of the expanded CD8+ clones lacked identification. Nobody adjusted the slight TRBV07 underrepresentation in rheumatoid arthritis patients for multiple comparisons.

This CDR3 has 11 amino acids. CDR1 and CDR2 (germline): DFQATT, SNEGSKA (reference sequence). After removal of 5 bases from V and 7 bases from J, the junction contained 4 bases not matched to a gene. The sequenced sample was CD8+ T cells sorted from blood. This chain uses TRBV20-1 with TRBJ2-7, with 8 positions matching TRBD2. The sequence came from a man aged 40-50 years in good health. The CDR3 DNA follows: TGCAGTGCTGAAGCGGGAGAAGAGCAGTACTTC. This translates into CSAEAGEEQYF.